The subject of this entry is one T cell receptor beta chain. The antigen is unknown. This entry is derived from a study of cytomegalovirus exposure and HLA in healthy donors. Study at large: Within the Caucasian-associated ancestry cluster were roughly 81% of the 398 genotyped donors.

Vbeta (60) and Jbeta (13) primers were used in the PCR. Original data processing: In a later analysis, the count reached 80 million or so unique TCR beta chains, with 8.5 million to 14 million shared. Measured with immunoSEQ multiplex PCR; TCRdb has only the in-frame clones, and not every one. Clone size and V and J calls were adopted from that table, with D and trimming inferred from the DNA. Among 100,000 or so clones listed, approximately 77% were seen once. Germline CDR1 is SQVTM and CDR2 is ANQGSEA. V lost 2 bases and J lost 5, with 19 bases in between. This CDR3 is 15 amino acids long. Study-level results: Among the sequence variants, a highly shared cluster was likely an artifact of sequencing.

This chain connects TRBV29-1 to TRBJ2-7; D perhaps matches TRBD1 (5 bases). This clonotype was sampled from a woman aged 40-49 years in good health and CMV-seronegative. Sequencing was performed on PBMCs. CDR3 in DNA: TGCAGCGTTGAAAACCCTTTGTGGGGCGGCAACGAGCAGTACTTC. Translating it yields CSVENPLWGGNEQYF.